These T cell receptor beta chains were read from a single sample in a study of T-cell reconstitution after alpha-beta-depleted transplantation in children. TCRdb reprocessed the PCR reads via MiXCR and lists one record per CDR3 protein. The data hold 420,000 or so distinct CDR3 sequences, with approximately 10% observed a single time. The sample consisted of PBMCs from the stem cell graft donor, taken from the stem cell graft. Receptors originate from a human donor who donated a stem cell graft to a child with acute myeloid leukemia. The CDR3 runs from the conserved cysteine through the conserved F or W. D genes are given only for firm matches. Expanded clones are given a class, and other clones once, few, many or no size at all.

j_call: TRBJ2-3; clone_size: few; d_call: TRBD2; v_call: TRBV7-9; cdr3_nt: TGTGCCAGCAGCGTCACGGGGGGGCGTGGCACAGATACGCAGTATTTT; cdr3_aa: CASSVTGGRGTDTQYF
j_call: TRBJ2-1; clone_size: many; d_call: NA; v_call: TRBV6-1; cdr3_nt: TGTGCCAGCACTGGTCTAGAGGGCTCCTACAATGAGCAGTTCTTC; cdr3_aa: CASTGLEGSYNEQFF
j_call: TRBJ2-1; clone_size: many; d_call: NA; v_call: TRBV29-1; cdr3_nt: TGCAGCGTTGCAACAGTAGACTACAATGAGCAGTTCTTC; cdr3_aa: CSVATVDYNEQFF
j_call: TRBJ2-1; clone_size: NA; d_call: NA; v_call: TRBV2; cdr3_nt: TGTGCCAGCAGGGACGACAGTTTCAACAATGAGCAGTTCTTC; cdr3_aa: CASRDDSFNNEQFF
j_call: TRBJ2-1; clone_size: NA; d_call: NA; v_call: TRBV11-2; cdr3_nt: TGTGCCAGCCTCAACGGGGACCTCGGGGGCTATGAGCAGTTCTTC; cdr3_aa: CASLNGDLGGYEQFF
j_call: TRBJ1-3; clone_size: few; d_call: NA; v_call: TRBV9; cdr3_nt: TGTGCCAGCAGTACCGACAGGAGCTCTGGAAACACCATATATTTT; cdr3_aa: CASSTDRSSGNTIYF
j_call: TRBJ2-2; clone_size: few; d_call: NA; v_call: TRBV2; cdr3_nt: TGTGCCACCCAGGCATACAGGGTAGGGGCCGGGGAGCTGTTTTTT; cdr3_aa: CATQAYRVGAGELFF
j_call: TRBJ1-2; clone_size: NA; d_call: NA; v_call: TRBV29-1; cdr3_nt: TGCAGCGTTGGGGGACACCTGACTAACTATGGCTACACCTTC; cdr3_aa: CSVGGHLTNYGYTF
j_call: TRBJ2-1; clone_size: few; d_call: NA; v_call: TRBV29-1; cdr3_nt: TGCAGCTTACAGGGTTCGAATGAGCAGTTCTTC; cdr3_aa: CSLQGSNEQFF
j_call: TRBJ1-6; clone_size: NA; d_call: TRBD1; v_call: TRBV6-5; cdr3_nt: TGTGCCAGCAGTTCTTTACAGGGGGCATCACCCCTCCACTTT; cdr3_aa: CASSSLQGASPLHF
j_call: TRBJ2-7; clone_size: NA; d_call: NA; v_call: TRBV2; cdr3_nt: TGTGCCAGCAGTGAATTTAGCGAGCAGTACTTC; cdr3_aa: CASSEFSEQYF
j_call: TRBJ2-1; clone_size: few; d_call: TRBD2; v_call: TRBV20-1; cdr3_nt: TGCAGTGCCAAGCGGGGGCACAATGAGCAGTTCTTC; cdr3_aa: CSAKRGHNEQFF
j_call: TRBJ1-4; clone_size: few; d_call: NA; v_call: TRBV11-2; cdr3_nt: TGTGCCAGCAGCTTAGATCGGGGCGGGAAGAATGAAAAACTGTTTTTT; cdr3_aa: CASSLDRGGKNEKLFF
j_call: TRBJ1-3; clone_size: few; d_call: NA; v_call: TRBV7-2; cdr3_nt: TGTGCCAGCAGCTTTGGAGGAAACACCATATATTTT; cdr3_aa: CASSFGGNTIYF
j_call: TRBJ1-6; clone_size: NA; d_call: TRBD1; v_call: TRBV6-2/TRBV6-3; cdr3_nt: TGTGCCAGCAAGCAGACAGGGGAGAATTCACCCCTCCACTTT; cdr3_aa: CASKQTGENSPLHF
j_call: TRBJ2-3; clone_size: NA; d_call: NA; v_call: TRBV15; cdr3_nt: TGTGCCACCAGCGGAACCCGGGACTCGCACACAGATACGCAGTATTTT; cdr3_aa: CATSGTRDSHTDTQYF
j_call: TRBJ2-3; clone_size: NA; d_call: TRBD2; v_call: TRBV18; cdr3_nt: TGTGCCAGCTCACCGTGGCGGGAGGGCCGGAGAGGCACAGATACGCAGTATTTT; cdr3_aa: CASSPWREGRRGTDTQYF
j_call: TRBJ2-3; clone_size: NA; d_call: TRBD2; v_call: TRBV5-1; cdr3_nt: TGCGCCAGCAGCTTAAGCCTAGCGGGAGGGCCGACAGATACGCAGTATTTT; cdr3_aa: CASSLSLAGGPTDTQYF
j_call: TRBJ1-5; clone_size: many; d_call: NA; v_call: TRBV15; cdr3_nt: TGTGCCACCAGCTCGGGACAAGGCAATCAGCCCCAGCATTTT; cdr3_aa: CATSSGQGNQPQHF
j_call: TRBJ2-5; clone_size: NA; d_call: NA; v_call: TRBV12-3/TRBV12-4; cdr3_nt: TGTGCCAGCAATGCAGGAAACAAAGAGACCCAGTACTTC; cdr3_aa: CASNAGNKETQYF
j_call: TRBJ2-1; clone_size: NA; d_call: TRBD2; v_call: TRBV27; cdr3_nt: TGTGCCAGCAGTGCTAGCGGGAGGGCCAATGAGCAGTTCTTC; cdr3_aa: CASSASGRANEQFF
j_call: TRBJ2-1; clone_size: many; d_call: NA; v_call: TRBV15; cdr3_nt: TGTGCCACCGGCGGGGACTACAGGGGGCAGTTCTTC; cdr3_aa: CATGGDYRGQFF
j_call: TRBJ2-7; clone_size: many; d_call: TRBD2; v_call: TRBV9; cdr3_nt: TGTGCCAGCAGCGTAGGAACTAGCGGGAGGGTCGACTACGAGCAGTACTTC; cdr3_aa: CASSVGTSGRVDYEQYF
j_call: TRBJ2-2; clone_size: few; d_call: NA; v_call: TRBV5-1; cdr3_nt: TGCGCCAGCACACCCGGGCTAGCTCCCGGGGAGCTGTTTTTT; cdr3_aa: CASTPGLAPGELFF
j_call: TRBJ1-2; clone_size: NA; d_call: NA; v_call: TRBV20-1; cdr3_nt: TGCAGTGCTAAGCAGCCTAATGAGGCCTATGGCTACACCTTC; cdr3_aa: CSAKQPNEAYGYTF
j_call: TRBJ2-7; clone_size: few; d_call: NA; v_call: TRBV29-1; cdr3_nt: TGCAGCGTTGATACGATGGGGGAGCAGTACTTC; cdr3_aa: CSVDTMGEQYF
j_call: TRBJ1-5; clone_size: NA; d_call: TRBD1; v_call: TRBV6-1; cdr3_nt: TGTGCCAGCGGCAGCAGGGGGAACAATCAGCCCCAGCATTTT; cdr3_aa: CASGSRGNNQPQHF
j_call: TRBJ1-6; clone_size: few; d_call: NA; v_call: TRBV7-2; cdr3_nt: TGTGCCAGCAGCTTATTGGGCCAGGGTAATTCACCCCTCCACTTT; cdr3_aa: CASSLLGQGNSPLHF
j_call: TRBJ2-1; clone_size: NA; d_call: TRBD1; v_call: TRBV20-1; cdr3_nt: TGCAGTGCGCAAAGGACAGGGCCGGGTGATGAGCAGTTCTTC; cdr3_aa: CSAQRTGPGDEQFF
j_call: TRBJ2-5; clone_size: NA; d_call: NA; v_call: TRBV7-7; cdr3_nt: TGTGCTAGCAGCTTTGGGGGCGTAACAGAGACCCAGTACTTC; cdr3_aa: CASSFGGVTETQYF
j_call: TRBJ2-7; clone_size: many; d_call: NA; v_call: TRBV28; cdr3_nt: TGTGCCAGCAGCCGGGACAACTCCTACGAGCAGTACTTC; cdr3_aa: CASSRDNSYEQYF
j_call: TRBJ2-1; clone_size: few; d_call: NA; v_call: TRBV7-2; cdr3_nt: TGTGCCAGCAGCTTAGCGTGGACGGTCGGGCAGTTCTTC; cdr3_aa: CASSLAWTVGQFF
j_call: TRBJ2-1; clone_size: NA; d_call: TRBD2; v_call: TRBV20-1; cdr3_nt: TGCAGTGCTAGCGGGGGGGTAATCAATGAGCAGTTCTTC; cdr3_aa: CSASGGVINEQFF
j_call: TRBJ2-7; clone_size: NA; d_call: TRBD2; v_call: TRBV4-2; cdr3_nt: TGTGCCAGCAGCCAAGATGGGCTAGCGGGAGGGCATCCCTTCGAGCAGTACTTC; cdr3_aa: CASSQDGLAGGHPFEQYF
j_call: TRBJ2-3; clone_size: few; d_call: TRBD2; v_call: TRBV20-1; cdr3_nt: TGCAGTGCTACTCTAGCGGGGGAGAACACAGATACGCAGTATTTT; cdr3_aa: CSATLAGENTDTQYF
j_call: TRBJ1-1; clone_size: few; d_call: NA; v_call: TRBV4-2; cdr3_nt: TGTGCCAGCAGCCAAGACAGGGGAGGTGGGAACACTGAAGCTTTCTTT; cdr3_aa: CASSQDRGGGNTEAFF
j_call: TRBJ2-7; clone_size: NA; d_call: NA; v_call: TRBV5-1; cdr3_nt: TGCGCCAGCAGCGTTTTAGGGCAAAACCACGAGCAGTACTTC; cdr3_aa: CASSVLGQNHEQYF
j_call: TRBJ1-3; clone_size: few; d_call: NA; v_call: TRBV5-4; cdr3_nt: TGTGCCAGCAGCTTGGGCGGTCGACGGCCTGGAAACACCATATATTTT; cdr3_aa: CASSLGGRRPGNTIYF
j_call: TRBJ1-5; clone_size: many; d_call: NA; v_call: TRBV5-1; cdr3_nt: TGCGCCAGCAGCTTGTGGGGGAGTCCTAACAACCAGCCCCAGCATTTT; cdr3_aa: CASSLWGSPNNQPQHF
j_call: TRBJ2-1; clone_size: NA; d_call: TRBD2; v_call: TRBV20-1; cdr3_nt: TGCAGTGCCTCGCTGGGGGGGAACTCCTACAATGAGCAGTTCTTC; cdr3_aa: CSASLGGNSYNEQFF
j_call: TRBJ2-3; clone_size: many; d_call: NA; v_call: TRBV10-3; cdr3_nt: TGTGCCATCAGCCCTCCGGGGCCGAGCACAGATACGCAGTATTTT; cdr3_aa: CAISPPGPSTDTQYF
j_call: TRBJ2-1; clone_size: few; d_call: TRBD2; v_call: TRBV6-1; cdr3_nt: TGTGCCAGCAGTGCCGGGACTAGCGGGGCCAATGAGCAGTTCTTC; cdr3_aa: CASSAGTSGANEQFF
j_call: TRBJ1-5; clone_size: few; d_call: NA; v_call: TRBV5-8; cdr3_nt: TGTGCCAGCAGCTTTCGTTCTGGGAATCAGCCCCAGCATTTT; cdr3_aa: CASSFRSGNQPQHF